Sequencing of this T cell receptor beta chain was carried out in a study of CD8 T cells in ankylosing spondylitis. Study findings and constraints: What appeared characteristic of ankylosing spondylitis blood was a TCR beta motif of fewer than ten highly homologous variants.

The V and J ends lost 5 bases and 7 bases, in that order; junction bases with no gene match: 3. CDR1 is SGHTA, CDR2 FQGNSA, per germline. The CDR3 covers 13 residues. This clonotype was counted a few times. Antigen: not known. TCRdb re-called the 5' RACE reads through MiXCR, storing one row per CDR3 protein. The table includes hundreds of thousands of distinct CDR3 sequences, roughly 13% detected once. The TCR comes from a male donor with ankylosing spondylitis. The chain couples TRBV7-2 to TRBJ1-4, with TRBD1 matching over 8 bases. Sequencing used blood, either unsorted or a sorted T cell fraction (not recorded which). This chain's CDR3 is CASSHRGTEKLFF. The CDR3 bases are TGTGCCAGCAGCCACAGGGGGACTGAAAAACTGTTTTTT.